This is a list of T cell receptor beta chains from one sample in a study of blood T cell repertoires in COVID-19. Produced via immunoSEQ multiplex PCR; TCRdb's table is partial and in-frame only. The sample consists of about 260,000 clones, 90% of them appearing once. Source material: PBMCs or T cells enriched from blood (not recorded which). The source of these receptors is a young woman with acute COVID-19. CDR3s include the opening cysteine and the closing phenylalanine or tryptophan. The D gene is left open where the match is weak. Where a row states a size, it is once, few, many or the class of an expanded clone; other rows omit it.

clone_size	v_call	cdr3_length	d_call	j_call	cdr3_aa	cdr3_nt
-	TRBV10-3	14	TRBD1	TRBJ1-6	CAISPGQGDSPLHF	TGTGCCATCAGCCCGGGACAGGGTGATTCACCCCTCCACTTT
-	TRBV4-2	20	-	TRBJ2-5	CASSQVLSTAGGAEQETQYF	TGTGCCAGCAGCCAAGTACTAAGTACGGCGGGCGGCGCGGAGCAAGAGACCCAGTACTTC
-	TRBV4-1	15	TRBD1	TRBJ1-5	CASSQTGQGVQPQHF	TGCGCCAGCAGCCAAACGGGGCAGGGGGTTCAGCCCCAGCATTTT
-	TRBV7-8	16	-	TRBJ1-5	CASSPQTVDSNQPQHF	TGTGCCAGCAGCCCCCAAACAGTGGATAGCAATCAGCCCCAGCATTTT
-	TRBV27	13	-	TRBJ2-1	CASSFQVPDEQFF	TGTGCCAGCAGTTTCCAGGTTCCTGATGAGCAGTTCTTC
-	TRBV15	14	-	TRBJ1-5	CATSREANDQPQHF	TGTGCCACCAGCAGAGAGGCAAACGATCAGCCCCAGCATTTT
-	TRBV14	18	TRBD1	TRBJ2-6	CASSFYGTGGTGANVLTF	TGTGCCAGCAGCTTTTACGGGACAGGGGGGACTGGGGCCAACGTCCTGACTTTC
once	TRBV28	17	TRBD1	TRBJ2-7	CASSSYHTGVRDHEQYF	TGTGCCAGCAGCTCATACCACACAGGGGTGAGGGACCACGAGCAGTACTTC
-	TRBV9	16	TRBD2	TRBJ2-3	CASSGSSSGSTDTQYF	TGTGCCAGCAGCGGGAGCTCTAGCGGTAGCACAGATACGCAGTATTTT
-	TRBV3-1/TRBV3-2	12	-	TRBJ1-2	CASSQERVGYTF	TGTGCCAGCAGCCAAGAACGGGTTGGCTACACCTTC
-	TRBV28	14	TRBD1	TRBJ1-3	CASSETGAGNTIYF	TGTGCCAGCAGCGAGACAGGGGCTGGAAACACCATATATTTT
once	TRBV24-1	16	TRBD2	TRBJ2-2	CATSDLGGRATGELFF	TGTGCCACCAGTGATTTGGGCGGGAGGGCCACCGGGGAGCTGTTTTTT
-	TRBV29-1	13	-	TRBJ2-7	CSVEEMTGNEQYF	TGCAGCGTTGAAGAGATGACAGGCAACGAGCAGTACTTC
-	TRBV11-2	17	TRBD2	TRBJ2-3	CASSPSGASGRWDTQYF	TGTGCCAGCAGCCCTAGTGGGGCTAGCGGGAGGTGGGATACGCAGTATTTT
-	TRBV7-2	14	TRBD2	TRBJ2-7	CASSLGLASYEQYF	TGTGCCAGCAGCTTAGGACTAGCCTCCTACGAGCAGTACTTC
-	TRBV10-3	16	TRBD1	TRBJ1-3	CAISEGGTVSGNTIYF	TGTGCCATCAGTGAGGGAGGGACAGTCTCTGGAAACACCATATATTTT
-	TRBV5-1	15	TRBD1	TRBJ2-1	CASSLGQGNNNEQFF	TGCGCCAGCAGCTTGGGACAGGGGAATAACAATGAGCAGTTCTTC
-	TRBV5-8	11	-	TRBJ2-1	CASSFSNEQFF	TGTGCCAGCAGCTTCAGCAATGAGCAGTTCTTC
-	TRBV5-1	14	-	TRBJ2-7	CASSLGGNSYEQYF	TGCGCCAGCAGCTTGGGCGGGAACTCCTACGAGCAGTACTTC
-	TRBV4-1	15	-	TRBJ1-4	CASSQSREANEKLFF	TGCGCCAGCAGCCAGTCCAGGGAAGCTAATGAAAAACTGTTTTTT
once	TRBV3-1/TRBV3-2	15	-	TRBJ2-1	CASSQERALRSEQFF	TGTGCCAGCAGCCAAGAGAGGGCCTTGCGTAGTGAGCAGTTCTTC
-	TRBV19	16	TRBD2	TRBJ2-2	CASSPGTSENTGELFF	TGTGCCAGTAGTCCGGGGACTAGCGAGAACACCGGGGAGCTGTTTTTT
-	TRBV12-3/TRBV12-4	13	-	TRBJ2-1	CASRYRGNNEQFF	TGTGCCAGCAGGTATCGGGGGAACAATGAGCAGTTCTTC
-	TRBV7-8	16	TRBD1	TRBJ1-5	CASSHDRVDSNQPQHF	TGTGCCAGCAGCCATGACAGGGTTGATAGCAATCAGCCCCAGCATTTT
once	TRBV27	13	-	TRBJ2-1	CASSTDPGNEQFF	TGTGCCAGCAGTACGGATCCAGGTAATGAGCAGTTCTTC
-	TRBV6-5	15	TRBD1	TRBJ1-6	CASGRQGLYNSPLHF	TGTGCCAGCGGACGACAGGGCCTCTATAATTCACCCCTCCACTTT
-	TRBV12-2	15	-	TRBJ2-2	CASRFGLPNTGELFF	TGTGCAAGTCGCTTTGGACTTCCGAACACCGGGGAGCTGTTTTTT
-	TRBV19	12	-	TRBJ1-1	CASSIPNTEAFF	TGTGCCAGTAGTATCCCTAACACTGAAGCTTTCTTT
-	TRBV10-2	18	TRBD2	TRBJ2-1	CASYDPAGGTASYNEQFF	TGCGCCAGCTATGATCCGGCGGGGGGGACCGCCTCCTACAATGAGCAGTTCTTC
-	TRBV30	19	-	TRBJ2-2	CAWIPTDALPGLITGELFF	TGTGCCTGGATCCCAACGGATGCTTTACCGGGACTGATCACCGGGGAGCTGTTTTTT
-	TRBV28	14	TRBD2	TRBJ2-7	CASHGLAGDYEQYF	TGTGCCAGCCACGGACTAGCGGGAGATTACGAGCAGTACTTC